The 2 T cell receptor beta chains reported below all come from one sample, sequenced in a study of blood T cell repertoires in COVID-19. Clones were sequenced by immunoSEQ multiplex PCR, and TCRdb holds only the in-frame ones, with some missing. Of around 360,000 clones listed, approximately 84% were seen once; the top ten hold around 3%. Sequenced sample: PBMCs or T cells enriched from blood (not recorded which). These receptors all come from a woman aged 25 to 39 who had recovered from COVID-19.

This clone occurred a few times. The chain is built from TRBV27 and TRBJ2-7; 9 bases are shared with TRBD1. V dropped 6 bases and J dropped 6; count of bases not matched to a gene: 9. This CDR3 region has 14 residues. Germline assignment: CDR1 MNHEY and CDR2 SMNVEV (reference sequence). The CDR3 nucleotides are TGTGCCAGCAGACACCGGGACAGGGTACCCGAGCAGTACTTC. Translating gives CASRHRDRVPEQYF.

The V call is TRBV5-1, the J call TRBJ2-1; possibly TRBD2 for D (6 bases). The CDR3 sequence is 15 residues long. V was shortened by 3 bases and J by 5 bases, with 15 bases between the two germline ends. Germline V CDR1 and CDR2: SGHRS, YFSETQ. The CDR3 protein is CASSSHGGTNNEQFF. The CDR3 DNA reads as TGCGCCAGCAGCTCTCATGGGGGGACCAACAATGAGCAGTTCTTC.